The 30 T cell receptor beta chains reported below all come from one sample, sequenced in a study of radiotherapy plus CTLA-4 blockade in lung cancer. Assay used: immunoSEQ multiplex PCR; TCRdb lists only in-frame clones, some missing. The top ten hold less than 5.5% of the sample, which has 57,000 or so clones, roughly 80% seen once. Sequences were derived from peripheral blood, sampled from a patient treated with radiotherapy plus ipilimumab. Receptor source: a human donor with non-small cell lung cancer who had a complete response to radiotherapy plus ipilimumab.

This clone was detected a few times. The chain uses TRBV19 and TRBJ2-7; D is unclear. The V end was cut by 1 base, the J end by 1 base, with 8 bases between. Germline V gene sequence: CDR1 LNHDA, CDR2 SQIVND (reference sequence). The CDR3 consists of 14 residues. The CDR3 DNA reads TGTGCCAGTAGTATAGGACACCGATCCTACGAGCAGTACTTC. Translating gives CASSIGHRSYEQYF.

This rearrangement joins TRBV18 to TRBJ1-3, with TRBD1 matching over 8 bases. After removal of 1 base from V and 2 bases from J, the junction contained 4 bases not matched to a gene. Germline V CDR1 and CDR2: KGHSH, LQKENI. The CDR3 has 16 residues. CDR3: CASSPQETGAGNTIYF. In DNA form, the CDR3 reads TGTGCCAGCTCACCACAGGAGACAGGGGCTGGAAACACCATATATTTT.

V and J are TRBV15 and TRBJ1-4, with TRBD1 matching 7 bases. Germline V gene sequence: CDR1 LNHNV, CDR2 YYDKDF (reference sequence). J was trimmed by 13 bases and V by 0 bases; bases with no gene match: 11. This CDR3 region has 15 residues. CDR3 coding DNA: TGTGCCACCAGCAGAGATTTAGGGGGCCAGAACGCACTGTTTTTT. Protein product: CATSRDLGGQNALFF.

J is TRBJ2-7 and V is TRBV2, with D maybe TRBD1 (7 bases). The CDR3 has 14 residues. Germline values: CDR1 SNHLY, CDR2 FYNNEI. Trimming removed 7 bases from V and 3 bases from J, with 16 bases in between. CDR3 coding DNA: TGTGCCAGCACCCAGGGGGAGGAACTCTACGAGCAGTACGTC. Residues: CASTQGEELYEQYV.

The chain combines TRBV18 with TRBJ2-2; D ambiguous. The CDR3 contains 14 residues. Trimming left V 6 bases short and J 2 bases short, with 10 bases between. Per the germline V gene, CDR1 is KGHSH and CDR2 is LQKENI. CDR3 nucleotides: TGTGCCAGCTCTGTCCAACCCAACACCGGGGAGCTGTTTTTT. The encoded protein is CASSVQPNTGELFF.

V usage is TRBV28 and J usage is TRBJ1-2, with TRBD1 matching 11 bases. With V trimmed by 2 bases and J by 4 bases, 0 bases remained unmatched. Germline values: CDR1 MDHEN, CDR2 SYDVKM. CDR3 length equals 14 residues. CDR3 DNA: TGTGCCAGCAGTTTAGGACAGGGGGCCTATGGCTACACCTTC. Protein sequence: CASSLGQGAYGYTF.

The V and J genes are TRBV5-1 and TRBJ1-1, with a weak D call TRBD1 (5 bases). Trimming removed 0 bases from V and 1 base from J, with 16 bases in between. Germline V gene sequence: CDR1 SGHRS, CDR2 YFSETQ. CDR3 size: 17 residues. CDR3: CASSLGSGAYQNTEAFF. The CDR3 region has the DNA TGCGCCAGCAGCTTGGGAAGTGGGGCCTACCAGAACACTGAAGCTTTCTTT. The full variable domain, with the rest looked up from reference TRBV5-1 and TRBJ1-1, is KAGVTQTPRYLIKTRGQQVTLSCSPISGHRSVSWYQQTPGQGLQFLFEYFSETQRNKGNFPGRFSGRQFSNSRSEMNVSTLELGDSALYLCASSLGSGAYQNTEAFFGQGTRLTVV.

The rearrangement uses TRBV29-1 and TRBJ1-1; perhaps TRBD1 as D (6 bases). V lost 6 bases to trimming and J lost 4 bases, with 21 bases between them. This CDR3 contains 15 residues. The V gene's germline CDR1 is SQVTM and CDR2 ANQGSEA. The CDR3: CSVESAGWTATEAFF. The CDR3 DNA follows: TGCAGCGTGGAATCTGCCGGTTGGACAGCCACTGAAGCTTTCTTT.

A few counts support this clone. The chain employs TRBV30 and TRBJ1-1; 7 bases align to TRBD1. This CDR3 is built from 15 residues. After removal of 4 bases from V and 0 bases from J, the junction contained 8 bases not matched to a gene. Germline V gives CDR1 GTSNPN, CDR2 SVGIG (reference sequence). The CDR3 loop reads CAWKPGDRMNTEAFF. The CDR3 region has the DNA TGTGCCTGGAAGCCGGGGGACAGAATGAACACTGAAGCTTTCTTT.

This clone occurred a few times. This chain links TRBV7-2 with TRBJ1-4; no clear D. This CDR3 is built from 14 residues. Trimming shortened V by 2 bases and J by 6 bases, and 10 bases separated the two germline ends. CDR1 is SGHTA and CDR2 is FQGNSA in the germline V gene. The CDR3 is CASSLRRRDEKLFF. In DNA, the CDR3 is TGTGCCAGCAGCTTAAGACGGAGGGATGAAAAACTGTTTTTT.

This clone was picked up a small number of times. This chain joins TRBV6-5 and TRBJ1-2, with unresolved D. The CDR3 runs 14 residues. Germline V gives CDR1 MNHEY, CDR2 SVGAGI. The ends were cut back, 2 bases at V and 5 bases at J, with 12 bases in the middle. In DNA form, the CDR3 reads TGTGCCAGCAGTTACATCCCAAGGGCTTATGGCTACACCTTC. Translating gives CASSYIPRAYGYTF.

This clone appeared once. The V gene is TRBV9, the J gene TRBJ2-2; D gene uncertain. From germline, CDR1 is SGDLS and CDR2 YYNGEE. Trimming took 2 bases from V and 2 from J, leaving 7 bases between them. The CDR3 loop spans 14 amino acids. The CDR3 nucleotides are TGTGCCAGCAGCGTCACGCTTAACACCGGGGAGCTGTTTTTT. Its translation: CASSVTLNTGELFF. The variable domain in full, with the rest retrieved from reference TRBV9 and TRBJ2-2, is DSGVTQTPKHLITATGQRVTLRCSPRSGDLSVYWYQQSLDQGLQFLIQYYNGEERAKGNILERFSAQQFPDLHSELNLSSLELGDSALYFCASSVTLNTGELFFGEGSRLTVL.

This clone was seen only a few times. The CDR3 coding sequence is TGTGCCAGTAGTATACAGGGAGGAGACACTGAAGCTTTCTTT. Its protein is CASSIQGGDTEAFF. The chain couples TRBV19 to TRBJ1-1; D possibly corresponds to TRBD1 (5 bases). V was clipped by 2 bases and J by 3 bases, with 10 bases between them. Looked up from germline, CDR1 is LNHDA and CDR2 is SQIVND (reference sequence). CDR3 length: 14 residues.

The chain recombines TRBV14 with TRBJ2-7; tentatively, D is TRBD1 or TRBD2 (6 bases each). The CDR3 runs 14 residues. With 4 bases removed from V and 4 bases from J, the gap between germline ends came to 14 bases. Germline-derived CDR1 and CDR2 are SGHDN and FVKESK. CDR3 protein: CASSPWGAGYEQYF. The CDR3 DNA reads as TGTGCCAGCAGCCCCTGGGGGGCAGGGTACGAGCAGTACTTC.

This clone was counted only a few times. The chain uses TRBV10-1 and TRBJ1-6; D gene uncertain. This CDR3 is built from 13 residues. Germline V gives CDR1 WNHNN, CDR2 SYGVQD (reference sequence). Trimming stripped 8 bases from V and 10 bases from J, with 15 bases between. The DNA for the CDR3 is TGCGCCAGCGCGGCCCGGGAATCCTCACCCCTCCACTTT. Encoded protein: CASAARESSPLHF.

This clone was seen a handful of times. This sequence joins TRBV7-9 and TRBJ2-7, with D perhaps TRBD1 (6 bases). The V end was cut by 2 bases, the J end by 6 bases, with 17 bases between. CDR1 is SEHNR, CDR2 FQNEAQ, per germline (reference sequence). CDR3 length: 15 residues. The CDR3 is CASSLQGQVSGEQYF. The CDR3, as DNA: TGTGCCAGCAGCTTACAGGGGCAGGTATCCGGCGAGCAGTACTTC.

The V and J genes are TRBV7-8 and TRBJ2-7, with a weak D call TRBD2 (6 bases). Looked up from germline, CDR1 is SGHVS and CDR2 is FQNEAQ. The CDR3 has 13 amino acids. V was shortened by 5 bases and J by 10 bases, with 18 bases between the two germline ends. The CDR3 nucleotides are TGTGCCAGCAGCCCCTTATATTCGGGGACTCAGTACTTC. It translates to CASSPLYSGTQYF.

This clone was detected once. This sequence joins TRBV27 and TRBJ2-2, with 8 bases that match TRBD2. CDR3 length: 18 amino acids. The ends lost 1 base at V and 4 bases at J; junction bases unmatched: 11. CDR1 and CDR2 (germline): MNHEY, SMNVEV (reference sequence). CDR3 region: CASSLFFAGLVRTGELFF. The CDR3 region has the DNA TGTGCCAGCAGTTTATTTTTTGCGGGACTAGTCCGCACCGGGGAGCTGTTTTTT.

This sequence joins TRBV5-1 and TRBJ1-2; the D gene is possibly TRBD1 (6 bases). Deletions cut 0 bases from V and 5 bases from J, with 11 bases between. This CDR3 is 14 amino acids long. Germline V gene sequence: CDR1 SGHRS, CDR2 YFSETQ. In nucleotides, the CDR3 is TGCGCCAGCAGCTTGGAGACAGGCCGATATGGCTACACCTTC. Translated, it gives CASSLETGRYGYTF.

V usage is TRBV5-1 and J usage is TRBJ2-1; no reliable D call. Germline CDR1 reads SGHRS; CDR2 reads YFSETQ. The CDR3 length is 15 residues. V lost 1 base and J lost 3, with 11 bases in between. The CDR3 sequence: CASSLLMGGYNEQFF. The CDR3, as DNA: TGCGCCAGCAGCTTGCTGATGGGCGGCTACAATGAGCAGTTCTTC.

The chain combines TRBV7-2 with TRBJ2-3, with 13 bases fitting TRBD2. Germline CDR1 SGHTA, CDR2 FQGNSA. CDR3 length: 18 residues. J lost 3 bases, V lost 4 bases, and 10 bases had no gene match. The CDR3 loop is CASSSRGQTSGRTDTQYF. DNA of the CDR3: TGTGCCAGCAGCTCACGGGGCCAGACTAGCGGGAGGACAGATACGCAGTATTTT.

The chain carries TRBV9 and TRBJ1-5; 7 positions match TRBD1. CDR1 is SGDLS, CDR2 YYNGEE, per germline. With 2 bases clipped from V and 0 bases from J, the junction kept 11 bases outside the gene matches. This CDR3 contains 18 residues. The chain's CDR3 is CASSVVDRDHLSNQPQHF. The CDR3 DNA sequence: TGTGCCAGCAGCGTCGTAGACAGGGACCACCTTAGCAATCAGCCCCAGCATTTT.

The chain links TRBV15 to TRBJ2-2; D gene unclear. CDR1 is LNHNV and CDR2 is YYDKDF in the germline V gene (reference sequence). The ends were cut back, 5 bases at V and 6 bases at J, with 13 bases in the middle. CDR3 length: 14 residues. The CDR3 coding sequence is TGTGCCACCAGCTCCGTGAGAACTTCCGGGGAGCTGTTTTTT. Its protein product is CATSSVRTSGELFF.

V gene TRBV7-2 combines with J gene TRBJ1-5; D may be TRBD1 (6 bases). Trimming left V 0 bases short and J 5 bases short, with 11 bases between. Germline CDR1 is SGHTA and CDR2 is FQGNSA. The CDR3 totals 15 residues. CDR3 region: CASSLAGTSYQPQHF. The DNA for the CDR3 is TGTGCCAGCAGCTTAGCCGGGACATCGTATCAGCCCCAGCATTTT.

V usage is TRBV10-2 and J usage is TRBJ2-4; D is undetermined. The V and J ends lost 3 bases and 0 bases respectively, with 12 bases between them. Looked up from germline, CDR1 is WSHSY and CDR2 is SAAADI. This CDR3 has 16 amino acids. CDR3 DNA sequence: TGCGCCAGCAGTGATCAGACTCTACTAGCCAAAAACATTCAGTACTTC. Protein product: CASSDQTLLAKNIQYF.

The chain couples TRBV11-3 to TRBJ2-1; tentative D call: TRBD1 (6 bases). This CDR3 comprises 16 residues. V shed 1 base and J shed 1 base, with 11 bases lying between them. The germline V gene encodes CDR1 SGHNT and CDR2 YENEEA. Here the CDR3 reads CASSLGTGWSYNEQFF. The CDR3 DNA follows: TGTGCCAGCAGCTTAGGAACAGGGTGGTCCTACAATGAGCAGTTCTTC.

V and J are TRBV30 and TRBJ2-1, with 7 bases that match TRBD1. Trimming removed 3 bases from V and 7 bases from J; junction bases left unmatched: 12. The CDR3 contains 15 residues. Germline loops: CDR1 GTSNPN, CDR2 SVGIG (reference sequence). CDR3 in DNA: TGTGCCTGGAGCCCCGCCCAGGGGGAGTGGAATGAGCAGTTCTTC. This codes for CAWSPAQGEWNEQFF.

In DNA, the CDR3 is TGTGCCAGTAGTATAGTCCCGGGACAGGGAGCATTCTCGCAGTATTTT. Protein sequence: CASSIVPGQGAFSQYF. This chain links TRBV19 with TRBJ2-3; 9 bases fit TRBD1. This CDR3 has 16 amino acids. Trimming cost V 1 base and J 10 bases; bases outside gene matches: 12. The germline V gene has CDR1 LNHDA and CDR2 SQIVND (reference sequence).

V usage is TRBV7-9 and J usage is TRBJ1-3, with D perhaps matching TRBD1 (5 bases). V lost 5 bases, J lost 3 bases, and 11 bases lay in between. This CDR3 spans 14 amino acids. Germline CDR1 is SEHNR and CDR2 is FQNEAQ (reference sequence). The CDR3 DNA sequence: TGTGCCAGCAGCGCGGACCAGGGTGGAAACACCATATATTTT. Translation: CASSADQGGNTIYF.

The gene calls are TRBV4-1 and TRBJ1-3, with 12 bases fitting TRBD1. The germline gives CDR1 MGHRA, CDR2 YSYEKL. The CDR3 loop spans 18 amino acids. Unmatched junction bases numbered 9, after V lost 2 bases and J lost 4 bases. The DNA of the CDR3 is TGCGCCAGCAGCCAAAACCCGGGACAGGGGGCAGGAGGAAACACCATATATTTT. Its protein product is CASSQNPGQGAGGNTIYF.